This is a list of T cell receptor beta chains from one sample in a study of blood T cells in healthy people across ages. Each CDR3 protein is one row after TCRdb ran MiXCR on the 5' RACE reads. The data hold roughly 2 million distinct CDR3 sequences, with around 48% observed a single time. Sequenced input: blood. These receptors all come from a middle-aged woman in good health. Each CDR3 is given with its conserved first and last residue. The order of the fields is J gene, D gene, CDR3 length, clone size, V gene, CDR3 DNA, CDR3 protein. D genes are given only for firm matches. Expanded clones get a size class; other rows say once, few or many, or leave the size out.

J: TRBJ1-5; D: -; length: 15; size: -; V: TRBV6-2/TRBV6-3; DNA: TGTGCCAGCAGTTACTCGGGGGTCCTATTGCCGCCCCAGCATTTT; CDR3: CASSYSGVLLPPQHF
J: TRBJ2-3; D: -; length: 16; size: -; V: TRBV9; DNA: TGTGCCAGCAGCACCTACCAAAGTTTTGGCACAGATACGCAGTATTTT; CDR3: CASSTYQSFGTDTQYF
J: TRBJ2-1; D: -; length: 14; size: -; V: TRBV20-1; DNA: TGCAGTGCTTCCCGGGGGGCCAACTACAATGAGCAGTTCTTC; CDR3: CSASRGANYNEQFF
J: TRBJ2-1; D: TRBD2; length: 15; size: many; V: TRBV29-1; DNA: TGCAGCGTCACCGGACTAGCGGGGGCTTACAATGAGCAGTTCTTC; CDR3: CSVTGLAGAYNEQFF
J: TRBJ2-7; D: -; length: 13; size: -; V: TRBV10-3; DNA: TGTGCCATCAGCCAGAACAACAACTACGAGCAGTACTTC; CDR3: CAISQNNNYEQYF
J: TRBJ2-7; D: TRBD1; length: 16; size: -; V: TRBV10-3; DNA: TGTGCCATCAGCGATCCGGGACAGGGCCACTCCTACGAGCAGTACTTC; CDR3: CAISDPGQGHSYEQYF
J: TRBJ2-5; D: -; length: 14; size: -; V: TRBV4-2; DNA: TGTGCCAGCAGCCAAGAACCGGGTACGGAGACCCAGTACTTC; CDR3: CASSQEPGTETQYF
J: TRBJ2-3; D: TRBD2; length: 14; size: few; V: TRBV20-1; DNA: TGCAGTGCTGGCAGGACTAGTGCGTCAGATACGCAGTATTTT; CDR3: CSAGRTSASDTQYF
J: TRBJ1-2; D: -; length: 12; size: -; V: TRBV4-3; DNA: TGCGCCAGCAGCCAAGATTTGGTTGGCTACACCTTC; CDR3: CASSQDLVGYTF
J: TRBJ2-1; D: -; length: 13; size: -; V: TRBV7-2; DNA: TGTGCCAGCAGCCCCCGAGTGGAGGATGAGCAGTTCTTC; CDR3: CASSPRVEDEQFF